This TCR beta chain was identified during a study of blood T cells in healthy people across ages. Primers used in a second PCR of about 7 to 12 cycles were a sample-barcoded 5' primer and a J-beta primer mix. Every cDNA was tagged by a template-switch adaptor with 12 random nucleotides. TCRdb independently ran MiXCR on the 5' RACE reads; one entry per CDR3 protein. The sample holds about 1,500,000 distinct CDR3 sequences, roughly 40% seen once. Study results and caveats: Per million T cells, the diversity of TCR beta decreased roughly linearly as age advanced.

Samples each had at least 5 micrograms of total RNA extracted. The V gene's germline CDR1 is LGHDT and CDR2 YNNKEL (reference sequence). V trimming: 4 bases; J trimming: 5 bases; junction bases outside the gene matches: 6. The CDR3 extends over 15 amino acids. This clonotype was counted a few times. Its target is unknown. V gene TRBV3-1 combines with J gene TRBJ2-5; 11 bases are shared with TRBD2. Sequenced material: blood. This sequence was found in a woman in her late teens or twenties in good health. The CDR3 nucleotides read TGTGCCAGCAGCCGACTAGCGGGAACGAGGGAGACCCAGTACTTC. Its protein is CASSRLAGTRETQYF.